The 26 T cell receptor beta chains presented below share a single source sample, sequenced in a study of control samples from healthy donors and cancer patients. Using immunoSEQ multiplex PCR, the repertoire was profiled, and TCRdb retains in-frame clones only, with some absent. The sample has 75,000 to 90,000 clones, 70% to 90% seen once; the top ten hold roughly 7%. Input material: blood. The receptors come from a middle-aged man in good health.

The rearrangement links TRBV7-7 to TRBJ1-1, with D hard to call. V was trimmed by 2 bases and J by 6 bases, leaving 10 bases between them. Per germline, CDR1 SSHAT and CDR2 FNYEAQ (reference sequence). The CDR3 runs to 13 residues. The CDR3 DNA reads as TGTGCCAGCAGCTTAAGGGCAGGATCTGAAGCTTTCTTT. Amino acids: CASSLRAGSEAFF.

This sequence joins TRBV5-6 and TRBJ1-2; D is unclear. The CDR3 is 12 amino acids. V was shortened by 1 base and J by 8 bases, with 9 bases between the two germline ends. The germline V gene encodes CDR1 SGHDT and CDR2 YYEEEE. This CDR3 is CASSLTVGGYTF. The CDR3 DNA sequence: TGTGCCAGCAGCTTGACAGTCGGAGGCTACACCTTC.

A word on this clone: The sample contains more than one DNA sequence encoding this CDR3. The CDR3 DNA sequence: TGTGCCAGCAGCCAAGTTGGGTACGAGCAGTACTTC. Residues: CASSQVGYEQYF. V usage is TRBV3-1 (or the pseudogene TRBV3-2) and J usage is TRBJ2-7; no clear D gene. The germline V gene encodes CDR1 LGHDT and CDR2 YNNKEL (reference sequence). V shed 1 base and J shed 4 bases, with 5 bases lying between them. The CDR3 runs to 12 residues.

This clone was observed a handful of times. The J gene is TRBJ2-7, the V gene TRBV10-3; 9 positions match TRBD1. The ends lost 3 bases at V and 0 bases at J; junction bases unmatched: 12. Germline assignment: CDR1 ENHRY and CDR2 SYGVKD. The CDR3 is 18 residues long. The chain's CDR3 is CAISDPIKDRGNSYEQYF. CDR3 nucleotides: TGTGCCATCAGTGATCCTATCAAGGACAGGGGCAACTCCTACGAGCAGTACTTC.

V gene TRBV5-8 combines with J gene TRBJ1-5; D ambiguous. This CDR3 spans 16 amino acids. CDR1 SGHTS and CDR2 YDEGEE come from the germline V gene. Trimming left V 0 bases short and J 0 bases short, with 10 bases between. Here the CDR3 reads CASSLAVSNSNQPQHF. CDR3 bases: TGTGCCAGCAGCTTGGCTGTCAGCAATAGCAATCAGCCCCAGCATTTT.

The gene calls are TRBV7-9 and TRBJ1-3, with no clear D. Trimming stripped 1 base from V and 0 bases from J, with 13 bases between. The CDR3 sequence is 17 residues long. The germline gives CDR1 SEHNR, CDR2 FQNEAQ (reference sequence). This chain's CDR3 is CASSLEPGPLSGNTIYF. The DNA of the CDR3 is TGTGCCAGCAGCTTAGAACCCGGACCCCTCTCTGGAAACACCATATATTTT.

This chain uses TRBV6-5 with TRBJ1-1, with D possibly being TRBD1 (6 bases). The germline V and J ends were trimmed by 6 bases and 1 base, with 12 bases remaining between them. From germline, CDR1 is MNHEY and CDR2 SVGAGI. This CDR3 region has 14 residues. The CDR3 DNA follows: TGTGCCAGCAGCCATACGGACAGGAACACTGAAGCTTTCTTT. Its protein product is CASSHTDRNTEAFF.

This rearrangement joins TRBV7-9 to TRBJ2-2; D is unresolved. Germline CDR1 SEHNR, CDR2 FQNEAQ (reference sequence). Trimming shortened V by 1 base and J by 5 bases, and 8 bases separated the two germline ends. The CDR3 is 14 amino acids. This CDR3 reads CASSLETRTGELFF. DNA for the CDR3: TGTGCCAGCAGCTTAGAGACGAGAACCGGGGAGCTGTTTTTT.

The chain is built from TRBV6-6 and TRBJ1-4, with D maybe TRBD1 (5 bases). Germline assignment: CDR1 MNHNY and CDR2 SVGAGI (reference sequence). V gave up 2 bases and J gave up 0 bases, with 10 bases separating them. The CDR3 totals 16 residues. CDR3 loop: CASSYPEGATNEKLFF. The CDR3 coding sequence is TGTGCCAGCAGTTACCCGGAAGGGGCAACTAATGAAAAACTGTTTTTT.

V gene TRBV18 combines with J gene TRBJ2-7; no firm D call. The length of the CDR3 is 15 residues. Germline values: CDR1 KGHSH, CDR2 LQKENI. V gave up 2 bases and J gave up 0 bases, with 11 bases separating them. The CDR3 DNA is TGTGCCAGCTCACCAGATGACCCGAGCTCCTACGAGCAGTACTTC. Translated, it gives CASSPDDPSSYEQYF. Filled out from reference TRBV18 and TRBJ2-7, the complete variable domain reads NAGVMQNPRHLVRRRGQEARLRCSPMKGHSHVYWYRQLPEEGLKFMVYLQKENIIDESGMPKERFSAEFPKEGPSILRIQQVVRGDSAAYFCASSPDDPSSYEQYFGPGTRLTVT.

The CDR3 sequence is CSAPRETEAFF. The CDR3 DNA is TGCAGTGCTCCTCGGGAGACTGAAGCTTTCTTT. This sequence joins TRBV20-1 and TRBJ1-1, with unresolved D. Trimming took off 5 bases at V and 5 bases at J, with 9 bases between the two ends. The germline gives CDR1 DFQATT, CDR2 SNEGSKA (reference sequence). The CDR3 is 11 amino acids.

The chain carries TRBV4-1 and TRBJ1-1; TRBD1 might be the D (5 bases). V lost 0 bases, J lost 7 bases, and 6 bases lay in between. Germline loops: CDR1 MGHRA, CDR2 YSYEKL. There are 12 residues in the CDR3. CDR3 region: CASSQEGLEAFF. In DNA form, the CDR3 reads TGCGCCAGCAGCCAAGAGGGGCTTGAAGCTTTCTTT.

V and J are TRBV30 and TRBJ2-7, with 7 nucleotides matching TRBD1. The CDR3 is made up of 15 amino acids. The V and J ends lost 0 bases and 0 bases, in that order; junction bases with no gene match: 5. Looked up from germline, CDR1 is GTSNPN and CDR2 is SVGIG (reference sequence). CDR3: CAWSVSNRGSYEQYF. DNA of the CDR3: TGTGCCTGGAGTGTATCGAACAGGGGCTCCTACGAGCAGTACTTC.

This chain joins TRBV5-6 and TRBJ2-2, with D perhaps matching TRBD2 (7 bases). Germline V gene data show CDR1 as SGHDT and CDR2 as YYEEEE. The V end lost 1 base, the J end lost 4 bases, and 14 bases lay between the germline ends. CDR3 size: 16 residues. As DNA, the CDR3 is TGTGCCAGCAGCTTGTTAGGGGGGGATGGCACCGGGGAGCTGTTTTTT. Residues: CASSLLGGDGTGELFF.

This chain links TRBV12-5 with TRBJ1-1; D is perhaps TRBD1 (6 bases). The V end lost 6 bases, the J end lost 3 bases, and 17 bases lay between the germline ends. Germline CDR1 reads LGHNT; CDR2 reads FRNRAP. The CDR3 runs to 15 residues. The CDR3 loop reads CASGPGQKQHTEAFF. CDR3 coding DNA: TGTGCTAGTGGACCCGGACAGAAACAGCACACTGAAGCTTTCTTT.

The rearrangement joins TRBV5-4 to TRBJ2-1, with TRBD1 identical over 7 bases. From germline, CDR1 is SGHNT and CDR2 YYREEE (reference sequence). Trimming removed 0 bases from V and 7 bases from J; junction bases left unmatched: 7. The CDR3 has 15 amino acids. CDR3 sequence: CASSLEGGARNEQFF. CDR3 nucleotides: TGTGCCAGCAGCTTGGAAGGGGGCGCCCGAAATGAGCAGTTCTTC.

The chain couples TRBV9 to TRBJ2-3, with 7 bases that match TRBD1. Germline trimming cut 3 bases from V and 1 base from J; bases unmatched to any gene: 5. The CDR3 sequence is 15 residues long. The V gene's germline CDR1 is SGDLS and CDR2 YYNGEE. The CDR3 loop reads CASSERQGRTDTQYF. CDR3 nucleotides: TGTGCCAGCAGCGAGAGACAGGGCCGCACAGATACGCAGTATTTT.

The V call is TRBV3-1 (or the pseudogene TRBV3-2), the J call TRBJ2-7; D might be TRBD2 (7 bases). The CDR3 has 16 amino acids. V dropped 4 bases and J dropped 0 bases, with 16 bases sitting between them. The germline V gene encodes CDR1 LGHDT and CDR2 YNNKEL (reference sequence). CDR3 bases: TGTGCCAGCAGCCCCCACGGCGGGGGCAGCTCCTACGAGCAGTACTTC. Translation: CASSPHGGGSSYEQYF.

The chain has TRBV6-5 and TRBJ1-2; D possibly corresponds to TRBD1 (5 bases). Germline V lookup: CDR1 MNHEY, CDR2 SVGAGI. The ends were cut back, 6 bases at V and 8 bases at J, with 10 bases in the middle. This CDR3 spans 11 amino acids. The CDR3 loop is CASSDPGGYTF. CDR3 bases: TGTGCCAGCAGCGATCCAGGGGGCTACACCTTC.

This chain joins TRBV30 and TRBJ2-7; 8 bases are shared with TRBD2. The V gene end was trimmed by 6 bases and the J gene end by 1 base; junction bases not matched to a gene: 5. The germline V gene encodes CDR1 GTSNPN and CDR2 SVGIG (reference sequence). The CDR3 runs to 13 residues. The CDR3 coding sequence is TGTGCCTGTAGTCGGGGGGGGTCCTACGAGCAGTACTTC. It specifies CACSRGGSYEQYF.

V usage is TRBV4-1 and J usage is TRBJ1-3; D possibly corresponds to TRBD1 (5 bases). V lost 5 bases to trimming and J lost 0 bases, with 11 bases between them. Germline CDR1 and CDR2: MGHRA and YSYEKL. The length of the CDR3 is 15 residues. The chain's CDR3 is CASSTTGSSGNTIYF. CDR3 DNA sequence: TGCGCCAGCAGCACTACAGGAAGCTCTGGAAACACCATATATTTT.

The gene calls are TRBV4-2 and TRBJ2-2, with a weak D call TRBD2 (7 bases). CDR3 length: 16 amino acids. Germline loops: CDR1 LGHNA, CDR2 YNFKEQ. V was pared by 5 bases and J by 2 bases, with 15 bases between. The CDR3 sequence: CASSVLSGGNTGELFF. The CDR3 DNA sequence: TGTGCCAGCAGCGTGTTGTCGGGGGGCAACACCGGGGAGCTGTTTTTT.

This sequence joins TRBV25-1 and TRBJ1-6; the D gene is possibly TRBD1 (5 bases). V was cut by 2 bases and J by 7 bases, with 6 bases left in between. CDR3 length: 13 amino acids. The germline V gene has CDR1 MGHDK and CDR2 SYGVNS. The CDR3 DNA follows: TGTGCCAGCAGTGAAACAGGAAATTCACCCCTCCACTTT. Translation: CASSETGNSPLHF.

This chain joins TRBV30 and TRBJ1-5; maybe TRBD1 (5 bases). V lost 4 bases and J lost 7, with 17 bases in between. This CDR3 is built from 14 residues. Per germline, CDR1 GTSNPN and CDR2 SVGIG (reference sequence). The CDR3 DNA sequence: TGTGCCTGGACTTCGGGCGGGGGATACCAGCCCCAGCATTTT. This gives the protein CAWTSGGGYQPQHF.

V usage is TRBV30 and J usage is TRBJ1-3; D gene ambiguous. From germline, CDR1 is GTSNPN and CDR2 SVGIG (reference sequence). This CDR3 has 12 residues. Trimming removed 0 bases from V and 4 bases from J, with 4 bases in between. The CDR3 DNA follows: TGTGCCTGGAGTGTAGGGGGAAACACCATATATTTT. Translated, it gives CAWSVGGNTIYF. Looking up the rest from reference TRBV30 and TRBJ1-3 gives the full variable domain: SQTIHQWPATLVQPVGSPLSLECTVEGTSNPNLYWYRQAAGRGLQLLFYSVGIGQISSEVPQNLSASRPQDRQFILSSKKLLLSDSGFYLCAWSVGGNTIYFGEGSWLTVV.

The V and J genes are TRBV27 and TRBJ2-2, with D perhaps being TRBD1 or TRBD2 (5 bases each). The CDR3 spans 14 residues. V was trimmed by 8 bases and J by 5 bases, leaving 15 bases between them. Germline CDR1 is MNHEY and CDR2 is SMNVEV (reference sequence). The CDR3 bases are TGTGCCAGCGGACCAGGGTCGGGAACCGGGGAGCTGTTTTTT. Amino acids: CASGPGSGTGELFF.